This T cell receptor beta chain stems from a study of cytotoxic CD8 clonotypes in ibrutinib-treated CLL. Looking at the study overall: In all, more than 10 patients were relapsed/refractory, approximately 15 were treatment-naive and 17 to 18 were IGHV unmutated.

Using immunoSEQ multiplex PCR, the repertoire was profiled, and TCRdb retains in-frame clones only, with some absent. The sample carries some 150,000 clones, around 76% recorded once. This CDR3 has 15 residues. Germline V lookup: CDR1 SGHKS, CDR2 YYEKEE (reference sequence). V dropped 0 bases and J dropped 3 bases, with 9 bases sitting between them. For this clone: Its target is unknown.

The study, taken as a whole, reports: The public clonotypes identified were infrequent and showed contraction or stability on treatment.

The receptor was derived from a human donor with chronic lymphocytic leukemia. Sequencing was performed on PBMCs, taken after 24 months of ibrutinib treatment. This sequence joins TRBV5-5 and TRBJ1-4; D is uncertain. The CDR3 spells CASSLVGRPNEKLFF. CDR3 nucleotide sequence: TGTGCCAGCAGCTTGGTGGGCAGGCCTAATGAAAAACTGTTTTTT.